The rows below give T cell receptor beta chains drawn from one sample of a study of CD8 T cells in Susac syndrome. TCRdb re-analysed the immunoSEQ multiplex PCR reads in MiXCR, keeping a single row per CDR3 protein. The sample yields about 120,000 distinct CDR3 sequences, approximately 94% seen once. The specimen was CD4+ T cells from PBMCs. All receptors come from a human donor in good health. The conserved cysteine and the conserved F or W are not part of the CDR3 here. Clone size is not always given. Where it is, it says once, few, many or a class for expanded clones.

cdr3_length | j_call | clone_size | v_call | cdr3_aa
12 | TRBJ2-5 | - | TRBV19 | ASSTYGPKETQY
13 | TRBJ2-1 | - | TRBV7-2 | ASSLVGMSYNEQF
14 | TRBJ1-4 | - | TRBV9 | ASSVDPGRRTSELF
16 | TRBJ2-1 | few | TRBV7-2 | ASSASTSGRAVYNEQF
12 | TRBJ1-5 | - | TRBV2 | ASSETGGNQPQH
14 | TRBJ2-5 | - | TRBV30 | AWSAPNADGRETQY
10 | TRBJ2-3 | - | TRBV28 | AGWGWVDTQY
9 | TRBJ2-1 | - | TRBV29-1 | SVAPGVGQF
12 | TRBJ2-7 | - | TRBV6-1 | ASRARTGGGEQY
13 | TRBJ2-7 | - | TRBV9 | ASSEGAQGIHEQY
13 | TRBJ2-5 | - | TRBV28 | ASNPPNYKQETQY
11 | TRBJ2-7 | - | TRBV3-1 | ARIIAGGGEQY
13 | TRBJ2-1 | once | TRBV30 | AWSAAQGIYNEQF
11 | TRBJ2-1 | - | TRBV7-9 | ASSLSGDNEQF
13 | TRBJ2-5 | - | TRBV7-8 | ASSKTPGQGETQY